This T cell receptor (beta chain) was captured by sequencing in a study of Graves' ophthalmopathy and Graves' hyperthyroidism. The CDR3 loop spans 15 amino acids. V lost 0 bases and J 7 bases, leaving 15 bases between the germline ends. Germline CDR1 and CDR2: SGHTA and FQGNSA. Researchers took RNA transcripts and amplified TCR beta CDR3 regions from them. In the first round, RT-PCR was carried out with HTBI primers, and a multiplex PCR formed the second round. TCRdb passed the multiplex PCR reads through MiXCR, listing each CDR3 protein once. The repertoire holds about 210,000 distinct CDR3 sequences, with less than 30% as singletons.

The clonotype comes from a man aged 45-60 years with Graves' ophthalmopathy. Sequencing used peripheral blood. The gene calls are TRBV7-2 and TRBJ1-2, with a weak D call TRBD1 (6 bases). The CDR3 DNA sequence: TGTGCCAGCAGCTTAGCGGGAACAGGGAACGTTGGCTACACCTTC. It codes for CASSLAGTGNVGYTF.